This TCR beta chain was retrieved from a study of early T cells in non-severe SARS-CoV-2 infection. Study information: The sequenced material was bulk RNA from unsorted whole blood, and its chains were unpaired.

General study points: Lookups in VDJdb leaned toward anti-spike CD8 responses and missed private and CD4 specificities.

On this clonotype itself: Its antigen is unknown.

The TCR library protocol attached unique molecular identifiers to the individual cDNA molecules. Using its own MiXCR run on the 5' RACE reads, TCRdb lists one record per CDR3 protein. Of more than 65,000 distinct CDR3 sequences listed, 12% are singletons. The CDR3 loop spans 15 amino acids. Germline CDR1 is SGHTA and CDR2 is FQGNSA. The V gene lost 1 base and the J gene lost 7 bases, with 14 bases spanning the gap. This TCR derives from an adult who was a healthcare worker with PCR-confirmed SARS-CoV-2 infection or an uninfected control (not recorded which). The rearrangement uses TRBV7-2 and TRBJ1-5; TRBD1 might be the D (6 bases). The material sequenced was whole blood. CDR3 residues: CASSLGVAGEQPQHF. CDR3 nucleotide sequence: TGTGCCAGCAGCTTAGGAGTGGCAGGGGAGCAGCCCCAGCATTTT.